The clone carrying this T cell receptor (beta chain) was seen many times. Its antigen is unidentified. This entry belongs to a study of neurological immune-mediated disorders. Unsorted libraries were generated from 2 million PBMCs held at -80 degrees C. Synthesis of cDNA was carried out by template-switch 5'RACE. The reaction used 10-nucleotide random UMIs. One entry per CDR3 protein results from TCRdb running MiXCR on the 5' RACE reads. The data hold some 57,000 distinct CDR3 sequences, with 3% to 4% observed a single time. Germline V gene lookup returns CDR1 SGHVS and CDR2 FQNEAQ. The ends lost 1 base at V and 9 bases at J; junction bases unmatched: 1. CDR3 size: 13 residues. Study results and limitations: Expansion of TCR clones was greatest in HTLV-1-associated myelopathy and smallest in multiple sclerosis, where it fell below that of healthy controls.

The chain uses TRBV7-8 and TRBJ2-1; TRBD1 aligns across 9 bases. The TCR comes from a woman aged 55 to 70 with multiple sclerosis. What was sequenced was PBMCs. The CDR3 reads CASSLGGQGEQFF. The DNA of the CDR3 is TGTGCCAGCAGCTTAGGGGGACAGGGTGAGCAGTTCTTC.